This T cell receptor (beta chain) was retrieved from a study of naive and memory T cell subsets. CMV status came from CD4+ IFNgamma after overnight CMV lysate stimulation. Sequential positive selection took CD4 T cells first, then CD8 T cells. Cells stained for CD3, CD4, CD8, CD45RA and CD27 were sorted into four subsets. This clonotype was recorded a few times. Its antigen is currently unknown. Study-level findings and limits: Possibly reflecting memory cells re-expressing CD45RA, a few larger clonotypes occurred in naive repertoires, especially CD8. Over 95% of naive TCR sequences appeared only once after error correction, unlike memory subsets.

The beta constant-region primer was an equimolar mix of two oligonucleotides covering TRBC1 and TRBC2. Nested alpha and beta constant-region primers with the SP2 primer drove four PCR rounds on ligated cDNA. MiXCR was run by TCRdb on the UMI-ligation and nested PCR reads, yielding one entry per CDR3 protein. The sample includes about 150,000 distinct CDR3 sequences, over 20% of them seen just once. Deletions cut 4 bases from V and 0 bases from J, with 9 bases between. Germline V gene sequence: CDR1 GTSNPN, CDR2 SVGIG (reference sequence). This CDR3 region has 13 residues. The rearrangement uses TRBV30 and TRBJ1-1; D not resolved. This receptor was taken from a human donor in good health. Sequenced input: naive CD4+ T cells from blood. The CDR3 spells CAWKKDMNTEAFF. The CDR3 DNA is TGTGCCTGGAAGAAAGACATGAACACTGAAGCTTTCTTT.